This TCR beta chain was captured by sequencing in a study of response to subunit inactivated influenza vaccine. With 7 bases removed from V and 12 bases from J, the gap between germline ends came to 22 bases. Germline CDR1 reads MNHEY; CDR2 reads SVGEGT. The CDR3 extends over 14 amino acids. To note about this clonotype: Its specificity is unknown.

TCRdb independently ran MiXCR on the RT-PCR reads; one entry per CDR3 protein. In the table there are almost 600,000 distinct CDR3 sequences, around 13% of which are singletons. Findings of the study overall: Only a handful of new T cells, the authors suggested, are recruited with each seasonal influenza vaccination.

The sequence derives from a man over 45 who received an inactivated influenza vaccine. The chain is built from TRBV6-2 or TRBV6-3 and TRBJ2-1; tentatively, D is TRBD2 (5 bases). The specimen was PBMCs from blood, collected approximately 12 days after vaccination. The CDR3 DNA follows: TGTGCCAGCAAGGGTGGGAGTAGGATGTTTGGGCAGTTCTTC. Its translation is CASKGGSRMFGQFF.